The clone carrying this T cell receptor beta chain was counted a few times. Its antigen remains unknown. Other DNA sequences within the sample encode an identical CDR3. Expressed TCRB transcripts were sequenced after all isolated RNA was converted to cDNA. Using immunoSEQ multiplex PCR, the repertoire was profiled, and TCRdb retains in-frame clones only, with some absent. The table records 160,000 or so clones, roughly 9% of them present only once. The data derive from a study of beta chain features in type 1 diabetes. Study as a whole: All samples combined gave 107,917,701 sorted cells for examination.

This CDR3 is 11 amino acids long. Deletions cut 3 bases from V and 4 bases from J, with 4 bases between. Germline lookup yields CDR1 SNHLY and CDR2 FYNNEI. Study-level findings and limits: PCR might preferentially amplify shorter templates, equally in patients and controls.

Every single donor gave one heparinised blood draw, and these averaged about 120 mL. Purity (above 98%) was reached by all sorted populations. The source of this sequence is a woman under 30 in good health. The chain has TRBV2 and TRBJ2-7; D not certain. Sequencing was performed on central memory CD4+ T cells from blood. The CDR3 DNA reads as TGTGCCAGCAGTGACCGTTACGAGCAGTACTTC. Translating it yields CASSDRYEQYF.